Below are 10 T cell receptor beta chains sequenced from a single sample in a study of T cells in Graves' hyperthyroidism and ophthalmopathy. Regions amplified from RNA transcripts were the TCR beta CDR3 regions. HTBI primers were employed in a first-round RT-PCR of the TCR CDR3. MiXCR, applied by TCRdb to the multiplex PCR reads, yields one record per CDR3 protein. This table has 500,000 to 650,000 distinct CDR3 sequences, around 13% appearing once. The sample was blood. These receptors were collected from a woman aged 40 to 50 with Graves' hyperthyroidism.

The sample holds many counts of this clonotype. J is TRBJ2-3 and V is TRBV20-1; tentatively, D is TRBD2 (6 bases). The CDR3 contains 15 residues. The germline V gene has CDR1 DFQATT and CDR2 SNEGSKA (reference sequence). Trimming removed 3 bases from V and 4 bases from J, with 17 bases in between. The CDR3 region has the DNA TGCAGTGCTAGCGGGGGACCAGAGATACCAGATACGCAGTATTTT. This gives the protein CSASGGPEIPDTQYF.

This clonotype was observed at least ten times. The chain couples TRBV28 to TRBJ1-5; possibly TRBD1 for D (6 bases). Germline CDR1 reads MDHEN; CDR2 reads SYDVKM. V was trimmed by 3 bases and J by 1 base, leaving 13 bases between them. The CDR3 is 16 amino acids. CDR3 bases: TGTGCCAGCAGTTTTCCTGGCAGGGGAAGCAATCAGCCCCAGCATTTT. Its translation: CASSFPGRGSNQPQHF. The whole variable domain, remainder taken from reference TRBV28 and TRBJ1-5, is DVKVTQSSRYLVKRTGEKVFLECVQDMDHENMFWYRQDPGLGLRLIYFSYDVKMKEKGDIPEGYSVSREKKERFSLILESASTNQTSMYLCASSFPGRGSNQPQHFGDGTRLSIL.

This clonotype was detected many times. V and J are TRBV20-1 and TRBJ1-1; 10 bases align to TRBD1. The CDR3 totals 15 residues. In germline, CDR1 is DFQATT, CDR2 SNEGSKA (reference sequence). The ends lost 5 bases at V and 3 bases at J; junction bases unmatched: 9. The CDR3 loop is CSAGRQGARDTEAFF. CDR3 bases: TGCAGTGCTGGACGACAGGGGGCGAGGGACACTGAAGCTTTCTTT.

In regard to this clonotype: Just one base apart from a much larger clone, this may be a read error. The chain employs TRBV12-3 or TRBV12-4 and TRBJ2-7; perhaps TRBD1 as D (5 bases). The CDR3 loop spans 15 amino acids. CDR3 sequence (DNA): TGTGCCGGCAGTATCCCAGGGAATCGACCCTACGAGCAGTACTTC. Protein sequence: CAGSIPGNRPYEQYF.

A remark on this clonotype: This may arise from a read error, as a much more abundant clone is one base away. The V and J genes are TRBV2 and TRBJ2-2; D is unresolved. This CDR3 contains 12 residues. Looked up from germline, CDR1 is SNHLY and CDR2 is FYNNEI. The DNA for the CDR3 is TGTGCCAGCAGTGAAAGAACCGAGGAGCTGTTTTTT. Amino acids: CASSERTEELFF.

This sequence joins TRBV20-1 and TRBJ1-6; D unresolved. Trimming shortened V by 1 base and J by 9 bases, and 13 bases separated the two germline ends. The germline V gene has CDR1 DFQATT and CDR2 SNEGSKA (reference sequence). The CDR3 runs 14 residues. The CDR3 is CSARVTGSASPLHF. The CDR3 region has the DNA TGCAGTGCTAGAGTTACGGGGTCGGCTTCACCCCTCCACTTT.

This clonotype was counted ten times or more. The chain carries TRBV5-1 and TRBJ2-3; 8 bases map to TRBD1. CDR1 and CDR2 (germline): SGHRS, YFSETQ. This CDR3 contains 15 residues. The trim removed 3 bases at V and 0 bases at J, leaving 3 bases unmatched. The CDR3 DNA sequence: TGCGCCAGCAGCTCGACAGGGGAGAGCACAGATACGCAGTATTTT. It is translated as CASSSTGESTDTQYF. The full variable domain, with the rest looked up from reference TRBV5-1 and TRBJ2-3, is KAGVTQTPRYLIKTRGQQVTLSCSPISGHRSVSWYQQTPGQGLQFLFEYFSETQRNKGNFPGRFSGRQFSNSRSEMNVSTLELGDSALYLCASSSTGESTDTQYFGPGTRLTVL.

This chain uses TRBV5-1 with TRBJ1-5; D is ambiguous. CDR1 and CDR2 from the germline V gene are SGHRS and YFSETQ. The CDR3 totals 15 residues. Trimming took off 4 bases at V and 0 bases at J, with 11 bases between the two ends. CDR3 in amino acids: CASSPGDYSNQPQHF. DNA of the CDR3: TGCGCCAGCAGCCCGGGAGATTATAGCAATCAGCCCCAGCATTTT.

This clonotype showed up just a few times. V gene TRBV12-3 or TRBV12-4 combines with J gene TRBJ2-1; D possibly uses TRBD1 or TRBD2 (5 bases each). The CDR3 runs 11 residues. The CDR3 reads CVTGQYNEQFF. DNA for the CDR3: TGTGTCACGGGGCAGTACAATGAGCAGTTCTTC.

This clonotype was seen at least ten times. The DNA of the CDR3 is TGCGCCAGCAGCTTGACCGCAGGGGACGAGCAGTACTTC. Its translation is CASSLTAGDEQYF. This chain links TRBV5-1 with TRBJ2-7, with D possibly TRBD1 on 6 matching bases. V was cut by 1 base and J by 5 bases, with 10 bases left in between. Germline V gene data show CDR1 as SGHRS and CDR2 as YFSETQ. The CDR3 is made up of 13 amino acids. Filled out from reference TRBV5-1 and TRBJ2-7, the complete variable domain reads KAGVTQTPRYLIKTRGQQVTLSCSPISGHRSVSWYQQTPGQGLQFLFEYFSETQRNKGNFPGRFSGRQFSNSRSEMNVSTLELGDSALYLCASSLTAGDEQYFGPGTRLTVT.